One sample yielded the 26 T cell receptor beta chains listed below, sequenced in a study of cytomegalovirus exposure and HLA in healthy donors (TCRdb year 2017). Library prep was done by the immunoSEQ multiplex PCR assay. A mixture of 60 forward primers for TCR Vbeta segments and 13 reverse primers for TCR Jbeta segments was used in the multiplex PCR. This is the immuneACCESS table as TCRdb keeps it, with only in-frame sequences that have V and J called. A part of the clones is gone; compared with another copy, unresolved V genes explain less than half, and the rest is unexplained. This sample is represented by about 110,000 clones; around two thirds of them were singletons. In total, the top ten clones hold roughly 15% of the sample. Material for sequencing was PBMCs. The receptors shown here come from a woman between 35 and 50 years old in good health and CMV-seropositive.

The chain combines TRBV30 with TRBJ1-4; no clear D gene. The germline V and J ends were trimmed by 3 bases and 8 bases, with 10 bases remaining between them. Germline values: CDR1 GTSNPN, CDR2 SVGIG (reference sequence). There are 12 residues in the CDR3. The CDR3 is CAWSANGEKLFF. The CDR3 DNA is TGTGCCTGGAGCGCTAACGGGGAAAAACTGTTTTTT.

V and J are TRBV4-1 and TRBJ1-1; 7 nucleotides align to TRBD1. Germline trimming cut 5 bases from V and 1 base from J; bases unmatched to any gene: 7. The CDR3 is 15 amino acids. Germline lookup yields CDR1 MGHRA and CDR2 YSYEKL. The CDR3 DNA reads as TGCGCCAGCAGCAAAGTGACAGGGTCGAACACTGAAGCTTTCTTT. This sequence encodes CASSKVTGSNTEAFF.

This chain links TRBV4-1 with TRBJ2-2, with D maybe TRBD1 (6 bases). V was shortened by 5 bases and J by 5 bases, with 12 bases between the two germline ends. CDR1 is MGHRA, CDR2 YSYEKL, per germline. This CDR3 comprises 14 residues. CDR3 residues: CASSAQGSTGELFF. CDR3 coding DNA: TGCGCCAGCAGCGCACAGGGATCTACCGGGGAGCTGTTTTTT.

V is TRBV30 and J is TRBJ1-2, with D unclear. CDR1 is GTSNPN and CDR2 is SVGIG in the germline V gene (reference sequence). CDR3 length equals 11 residues. Trimming shortened V by 7 bases and J by 9 bases, and 15 bases separated the two germline ends. This CDR3 reads CALETGRSYTF. CDR3 in DNA: TGTGCCTTGGAGACGGGAAGAAGCTACACCTTC.

This clone turned up a few times. The chain uses TRBV10-3 and TRBJ2-5; 7 bases map to TRBD2. V was clipped by 10 bases and J by 5 bases; unmatched bases: 13. Germline V lookup: CDR1 ENHRY, CDR2 SYGVKD. The CDR3 is made up of 14 amino acids. CDR3 amino acids: CATHDSSGGETQYF. The DNA of the CDR3 is TGTGCCACCCATGATTCTAGCGGCGGGGAGACCCAGTACTTC.

CDR3 in DNA: TGTGCCTGGAGATCCCTCTTGAGCTCTGGGGCCAACGTCCTGACTTTC. Amino acids: CAWRSLLSSGANVLTF. The genes are TRBV30 and TRBJ2-6; unclear D gene. Germline values: CDR1 GTSNPN, CDR2 SVGIG (reference sequence). CDR3 size: 16 residues. Trimming left V 3 bases short and J 0 bases short, with 12 bases between.

The chain carries TRBV30 and TRBJ2-2, with D tentatively TRBD1 (6 bases). CDR3 size: 17 residues. Germline V gene sequence: CDR1 GTSNPN, CDR2 SVGIG (reference sequence). The V and J ends lost 0 bases and 5 bases respectively, with 19 bases between them. The CDR3 region is CAWSVLVNRAQTGELFF. CDR3 bases: TGTGCCTGGAGTGTACTAGTTAACAGGGCGCAGACCGGGGAGCTGTTTTTT.

The genes are TRBV14 and TRBJ2-5; D remains unclear. The germline CDR1 and CDR2 sequences are SGHDN and FVKESK. The V end was cut by 4 bases, the J end by 0 bases, with 6 bases between. The CDR3 is 13 residues long. The CDR3 reads CASSLLYQETQYF. CDR3 nucleotide sequence: TGTGCCAGCAGCCTTCTGTACCAAGAGACCCAGTACTTC.

The V and J genes are TRBV7-2 and TRBJ2-1, with TRBD2 identical over 7 bases. The ends lost 6 bases at V and 1 base at J; junction bases unmatched: 3. Germline V CDR1 and CDR2: SGHTA, FQGNSA. CDR3 length: 14 amino acids. CDR3 in DNA: TGTGCCAGCAGGTTTAGCGGGTCCTACAATGAGCAGTTCTTC. The encoded protein is CASRFSGSYNEQFF.

The rearrangement joins TRBV7-3 to TRBJ2-5; 10 bases agree with TRBD2. The germline CDR1 and CDR2 sequences are SGHTA and FQGTGA. The CDR3 contains 16 residues. Trimming took 0 bases from V and 5 from J; bases not matched to a gene: 6. The CDR3 DNA reads as TGTGCCAGCAGCTTAACCCCAGCGGGGGGGTTGGAGACCCAGTACTTC. Its protein is CASSLTPAGGLETQYF.

The gene calls are TRBV5-1 and TRBJ1-6; D not resolved. This CDR3 comprises 15 residues. The ends were cut back, 5 bases at V and 10 bases at J, with 19 bases in the middle. CDR1 is SGHRS and CDR2 is YFSETQ in the germline V gene. In DNA, the CDR3 is TGCGCCAGCAGTCCAACAAACCCGAAGGAGTCACCCCTCCACTTT. This codes for CASSPTNPKESPLHF.

The rearrangement uses TRBV15 and TRBJ1-2, with 7 bases fitting TRBD1. V dropped 5 bases and J dropped 4; count of bases not matched to a gene: 10. The CDR3 length is 15 residues. The germline CDR1 and CDR2 sequences are LNHNV and YYDKDF (reference sequence). As DNA, the CDR3 is TGTGCCACCAGCTTCTCGACAGGGTCCTCCTATGGCTACACCTTC. Protein sequence: CATSFSTGSSYGYTF.

The V and J genes are TRBV7-9 and TRBJ2-7, with a possible D match to TRBD2 (6 bases). Germline V gene sequence: CDR1 SEHNR, CDR2 FQNEAQ (reference sequence). The CDR3 is 15 amino acids. Trimming shortened V by 5 bases and J by 2 bases, and 16 bases separated the two germline ends. CDR3 in DNA: TGTGCCAGCAGCCCCGGAGGGACCCTCGCCTACGAGCAGTACTTC. It codes for CASSPGGTLAYEQYF.

V is TRBV30 and J is TRBJ2-2, with a possible D match to TRBD1 (6 bases). The CDR3 is 14 residues long. Trimming left V 3 bases short and J 3 bases short, with 11 bases between. The germline gives CDR1 GTSNPN, CDR2 SVGIG (reference sequence). In DNA form, the CDR3 reads TGTGCCTGGAGCCTAGGGGGTTACACCGGGGAGCTGTTTTTT. This gives the protein CAWSLGGYTGELFF.

This sequence joins TRBV5-1 and TRBJ1-2, with D uncertain. Germline assignment: CDR1 SGHRS and CDR2 YFSETQ. Trimming removed 4 bases at V and 6 bases at J, with 25 bases between. This CDR3 spans 17 amino acids. The CDR3 DNA is TGCGCCAGCAGCCTACTTCAACTTGCATCATTCAATGATGGCTACACCTTC. Translating it yields CASSLLQLASFNDGYTF.

The chain recombines TRBV14 with TRBJ2-3, with 9 bases lining up with TRBD2. V shed 1 base, J shed 2 bases, and the junction held 7 bases outside the gene matches. The CDR3 is made up of 17 amino acids. CDR1 is SGHDN, CDR2 FVKESK, per germline. For the CDR3, the DNA is TGTGCCAGCAGCCAAGGACGGCTAGCGGGGTCCACAGATACGCAGTATTTT. Encoded protein: CASSQGRLAGSTDTQYF.

This clone was seen a handful of times. The chain recombines TRBV5-5 with TRBJ1-6; 9 nucleotides line up with TRBD1. V lost 4 bases to trimming and J lost 6 bases; unmatched junction nucleotides: 2. The germline CDR1 and CDR2 sequences are SGHKS and YYEKEE (reference sequence). The CDR3 contains 14 residues. CDR3 residues: CASSADRGNSPLHF. The CDR3 DNA reads as TGTGCCAGCAGCGCGGACAGGGGTAATTCACCCCTCCACTTT. The full variable domain, its missing parts supplied by reference TRBV5-5 and TRBJ1-6, is DAGVTQSPTHLIKTRGQQVTLRCSPISGHKSVSWYQQVLGQGPQFIFQYYEKEERGRGNFPDRFSARQFPNYSSELNVNALLLGDSALYLCASSADRGNSPLHFGNGTRLTVT.

DNA of the CDR3: TGTGCCAGCAGCGCATCGGGACAGCTTAATTCACCCCTCCACTTT. Translated, it gives CASSASGQLNSPLHF. The chain carries TRBV5-4 and TRBJ1-6; 7 bases line up with TRBD1. This CDR3 spans 15 amino acids. The germline V gene encodes CDR1 SGHNT and CDR2 YYREEE (reference sequence). The J segment lost 6 bases and the V segment lost 4 bases, leaving 7 bases of the junction unmatched.

V is TRBV11-2 and J is TRBJ1-1; 7 bases map to TRBD1. After removal of 3 bases from V and 0 bases from J, the junction contained 4 bases not matched to a gene. Germline-derived CDR1 and CDR2 are SGHAT and FQNNGV. The CDR3 sequence is 15 residues long. CDR3 DNA: TGTGCCAGCAGCTTCTCCGGGACAGTGAACACTGAAGCTTTCTTT. Protein: CASSFSGTVNTEAFF.

This clone was counted a few times. The genes are TRBV6-1 and TRBJ1-1; 10 nucleotides agree with TRBD1. Germline loops: CDR1 MNHNS, CDR2 SASEGT. J lost 4 bases, V lost 7 bases, and 6 bases had no gene match. The CDR3 is 14 amino acids. CDR3 sequence (DNA): TGTGCCAGCACCCGGGACAGGGGCGGCACTGAAGCTTTCTTT. This translates into CASTRDRGGTEAFF.

V gene TRBV6-5 combines with J gene TRBJ1-1, with D perhaps TRBD1 (6 bases). The CDR3 contains 15 residues. In germline, CDR1 is MNHEY, CDR2 SVGAGI. Trimming took 6 bases from V and 1 from J, leaving 15 bases between them. The CDR3 DNA reads as TGTGCCAGCAGGCGCCAGGGAGGGGGGAACACTGAAGCTTTCTTT. Translated, it gives CASRRQGGGNTEAFF.

V usage is TRBV18 and J usage is TRBJ1-1, with D perhaps TRBD1 (5 bases). Germline-derived CDR1 and CDR2 are KGHSH and LQKENI. This CDR3 contains 16 residues. Trimming shortened V by 3 bases and J by 0 bases, and 14 bases separated the two germline ends. CDR3 amino acids: CASSPFDSSMNTEAFF. The CDR3 bases are TGTGCCAGCTCACCTTTTGACAGTTCCATGAACACTGAAGCTTTCTTT.

The chain recombines TRBV7-4 with TRBJ2-5; 9 bases agree with TRBD2. CDR3 length equals 16 residues. The V gene's germline CDR1 is SGHVT and CDR2 SQSDAQ. V was clipped by 4 bases and J by 4 bases; unmatched bases: 10. The CDR3 sequence: CASSSYEIAGAETQYF. The CDR3 DNA is TGTGCCAGCAGCTCCTATGAGATAGCGGGGGCAGAGACCCAGTACTTC.

With regard to this clone: The germline gene is not matched at one end of the junction; a read error may be the cause. The chain has TRBV10-2 and TRBJ2-3; 7 positions match TRBD2. Germline lookup yields CDR1 WSHSY and CDR2 SAAADI. This CDR3 is 14 amino acids long. CDR3 sequence reads: CASSHPTSKDTQYF. The CDR3 DNA is TGCGCCAGCAGTCACCCGACTAGCAAAGATACGCAGTATTTT.

V and J are TRBV18 and TRBJ1-6, with TRBD1 matching over 7 bases. J gave up 7 bases and V 4 bases, and 4 bases lay outside the gene matches. The CDR3 length is 14 residues. Looked up from germline, CDR1 is KGHSH and CDR2 is LQKENI. The DNA of the CDR3 is TGTGCCAGCTCACAAGGGACAGCAAATTCACCCCTCCACTTT. Its protein product is CASSQGTANSPLHF.

V is TRBV25-1 and J is TRBJ2-6; D unclear. The CDR3 totals 18 residues. CDR1 MGHDK and CDR2 SYGVNS come from the germline V gene. Trimming stripped 1 base from V and 0 bases from J, with 13 bases between. The CDR3 DNA follows: TGTGCCAGCAGTGAATCTTCGGGTCACCCCTCTGGGGCCAACGTCCTGACTTTC. Translated, it gives CASSESSGHPSGANVLTF.